The 24 T cell receptor beta chains below come from one sample, sequenced in a study of T-cell memory formation after mild COVID-19. TCRdb independently ran MiXCR on the 5' RACE reads; one entry per CDR3 protein. The sample records a few hundred thousand distinct CDR3 sequences, more than 20% being singletons. The sequencing input was PBMCs or a T cell subset sorted from them (not recorded which). These TCRs come from an adult woman who had mild COVID-19 (a few samples of this study predate the infection). Cell type and time point are not known.

This clonotype occurred a few times. This chain joins TRBV9 and TRBJ2-7; tentatively, D is TRBD1 (6 bases). Trimming stripped 4 bases from V and 6 bases from J, with 14 bases between. The CDR3 length is 13 residues. The germline V gene encodes CDR1 SGDLS and CDR2 YYNGEE. CDR3 sequence reads: CASSFTTGREQYF. The CDR3 DNA sequence: TGTGCCAGCAGCTTTACGACAGGCCGCGAGCAGTACTTC.

The CDR3 region is CASTGTGDGYTF. In DNA form, the CDR3 reads TGTGCCAGCACCGGGACAGGGGACGGCTACACCTTC. The chain uses TRBV6-6 and TRBJ1-2; TRBD1 aligns across 10 bases. Germline CDR1 is MNHNY and CDR2 is SVGAGI (reference sequence). The CDR3 sequence is 12 residues long. V shed 7 bases, J shed 8 bases, and the junction held 4 bases outside the gene matches.

The chain uses TRBV5-1 and TRBJ2-7; 13 nucleotides align to TRBD2. Germline loops: CDR1 SGHRS, CDR2 YFSETQ. The CDR3 runs 16 residues. J was trimmed by 3 bases and V by 4 bases; bases with no gene match: 7. DNA for the CDR3: TGCGCCAGCAGCCCCCGGACTAGCGGGGGCCGCTACGAGCAGTACTTC. Amino acid sequence: CASSPRTSGGRYEQYF. Combining the CDR3 with reference TRBV5-1 and TRBJ2-7 gives the whole variable domain KAGVTQTPRYLIKTRGQQVTLSCSPISGHRSVSWYQQTPGQGLQFLFEYFSETQRNKGNFPGRFSGRQFSNSRSEMNVSTLELGDSALYLCASSPRTSGGRYEQYFGPGTRLTVT.

This clonotype has more than one count but fewer than ten. The J gene is TRBJ1-1, the V gene TRBV4-2; no clear D. This CDR3 is 14 amino acids long. V dropped 4 bases and J dropped 1 base, with 10 bases sitting between them. Germline V gives CDR1 LGHNA, CDR2 YNFKEQ. The CDR3 DNA reads TGTGCCAGCAGCCTAGCCATCGGGAACACTGAAGCTTTCTTT. It encodes CASSLAIGNTEAFF.

The rearrangement joins TRBV4-1 to TRBJ2-5; D is perhaps TRBD1 (6 bases). The CDR3 extends over 14 amino acids. V was cut by 5 bases and J by 5 bases, with 15 bases left in between. Germline V gene data show CDR1 as MGHRA and CDR2 as YSYEKL. This CDR3 reads CASSAGAPLETQYF. The CDR3 coding sequence is TGCGCCAGCAGCGCAGGGGCCCCTTTGGAGACCCAGTACTTC.

There are a few counts of this clonotype. The gene calls are TRBV20-1 and TRBJ1-2; unclear D gene. CDR3 size: 12 residues. Trimming cost V 0 bases and J 7 bases, with 9 bases left between them. Germline V CDR1 and CDR2: DFQATT, SNEGSKA (reference sequence). The CDR3 DNA is TGCAGTGCTAGAGAAACCCCAACTGGCTACACCTTC. Amino acids: CSARETPTGYTF.

This clonotype appeared many times. The V and J genes are TRBV10-3 and TRBJ2-7; D unclear. The germline CDR1 and CDR2 sequences are ENHRY and SYGVKD. This CDR3 has 12 amino acids. The ends were cut back, 0 bases at V and 3 bases at J, with 3 bases in the middle. The chain's CDR3 is CAISESSYEQYF. CDR3 in DNA: TGTGCCATCAGTGAGTCTAGCTACGAGCAGTACTTC.

This clonotype was counted between two and nine times. This chain connects TRBV29-1 to TRBJ1-1, with D maybe TRBD1 (6 bases). Trimming left V 2 bases short and J 5 bases short, with 12 bases between. The CDR3 has 13 amino acids. The V gene's germline CDR1 is SQVTM and CDR2 ANQGSEA. The CDR3 region is CSVESGARTEAFF. In nucleotides, the CDR3 is TGCAGCGTTGAATCGGGGGCTCGGACTGAAGCTTTCTTT.

This clonotype came up a few times. The rearrangement uses TRBV29-1 and TRBJ1-5; D remains unclear. The germline V gene encodes CDR1 SQVTM and CDR2 ANQGSEA. The V and J ends lost 0 bases and 11 bases respectively, with 11 bases between them. The CDR3 runs 12 residues. The CDR3 DNA reads as TGCAGCGTTGAAGATCTTAAATCAGCCCAGCATTTT. It encodes CSVEDLKSAQHF.

This clonotype was counted only a few times. This chain links TRBV18 with TRBJ2-7, with TRBD2 matching 7 bases. V was clipped by 3 bases and J by 2 bases; unmatched bases: 7. This CDR3 contains 15 residues. Germline lookup yields CDR1 KGHSH and CDR2 LQKENI. The CDR3 is CASSPSGTDTYEQYF. The CDR3 DNA is TGTGCCAGCTCACCCAGCGGGACCGACACCTACGAGCAGTACTTC.

The CDR3 sequence: CASTIQPGVPEAFF. The CDR3 DNA reads TGCGCCAGCACCATACAGCCCGGGGTCCCTGAAGCTTTCTTT. The V call is TRBV5-1, the J call TRBJ1-1; no clear D. Germline CDR1 is SGHRS and CDR2 is YFSETQ. Trimming removed 6 bases at V and 6 bases at J, with 18 bases between. The CDR3 sequence is 14 residues long.

V gene TRBV20-1 combines with J gene TRBJ1-6; 9 bases are a match to TRBD1. CDR1 DFQATT and CDR2 SNEGSKA come from the germline V gene (reference sequence). V trimming: 5 bases; J trimming: 7 bases; junction bases outside the gene matches: 15. The CDR3 is 17 amino acids. For the CDR3, the DNA is TGCAGTGCTTTCTCCGGGACAGGGCAAAACGCAAATTCACCCCTCCACTTT. It encodes CSAFSGTGQNANSPLHF.

The rearrangement joins TRBV5-1 to TRBJ1-6; possibly TRBD1 for D (6 bases). The germline CDR1 and CDR2 sequences are SGHRS and YFSETQ. The CDR3 has 14 amino acids. Trimming pared 0 bases from V and 10 bases from J, leaving 11 bases between. In nucleotides, the CDR3 is TGCGCCAGCAGCTTGGTAATAGGGGGGTCACCCCTCCACTTT. Protein: CASSLVIGGSPLHF.

In its sample, this clonotype was seen many times. For the CDR3, the DNA is TGTGCCAGCAGCCCCGGGACAGGGTTCTACGAGCAGTACTTC. Protein: CASSPGTGFYEQYF. V is TRBV7-8 and J is TRBJ2-7, with TRBD1 matching over 9 bases. Germline CDR1 is SGHVS and CDR2 is FQNEAQ. With V trimmed by 5 bases and J by 3 bases, 5 bases remained unmatched. The CDR3 is 14 amino acids. The variable domain in full, completed from reference TRBV7-8 and TRBJ2-7, reads GAGVSQSPRYKVAKRGQDVALRCDPISGHVSLFWYQQALGQGPEFLTYFQNEAQLDKSGLPSDRFFAERPEGSVSTLKIQRTQQEDSAVYLCASSPGTGFYEQYFGPGTRLTVT.

This clonotype appeared a few times. The V call is TRBV19, the J call TRBJ2-1; D is ambiguous. CDR3 length: 15 amino acids. Trimming removed 4 bases from V and 0 bases from J, with 10 bases in between. Germline V gene data show CDR1 as LNHDA and CDR2 as SQIVND (reference sequence). The CDR3 protein is CASSTNAHSYNEQFF. CDR3 bases: TGTGCCAGTAGTACGAACGCACACTCCTACAATGAGCAGTTCTTC.

The chain carries TRBV30 and TRBJ2-5, with D perhaps given as TRBD1 or TRBD2 (5 bases each). CDR1 and CDR2 from the germline V gene are GTSNPN and SVGIG (reference sequence). Trimming removed 5 bases at V and 2 bases at J, with 12 bases between. The CDR3 consists of 13 residues. The CDR3 sequence: CAWGGRVQETQYF. CDR3 bases: TGTGCCTGGGGGGGACGGGTGCAAGAGACCCAGTACTTC.

V usage is TRBV20-1 and J usage is TRBJ1-5, with D possibly being TRBD1 (5 bases). Trimming shortened V by 6 bases and J by 6 bases, and 21 bases separated the two germline ends. The germline V gene encodes CDR1 DFQATT and CDR2 SNEGSKA (reference sequence). CDR3 size: 15 residues. DNA for the CDR3: TGCAGTGCCTCCCGGGGAACAGGCGGAGTTCAGCCCCAGCATTTT. Its translation is CSASRGTGGVQPQHF.

This clonotype has at least ten counts. The chain employs TRBV7-9 and TRBJ1-1; 10 bases fit TRBD1. CDR3 length equals 14 residues. The J segment lost 7 bases and the V segment lost 4 bases, leaving 6 bases of the junction unmatched. CDR1 is SEHNR and CDR2 is FQNEAQ in the germline V gene (reference sequence). The CDR3 DNA follows: TGTGCCAGCAGCTCCGGGACAGGGGCCATTGAAGCTTTCTTT. The encoded protein is CASSSGTGAIEAFF.

The rearrangement links TRBV12-3 or TRBV12-4 to TRBJ1-1; no reliable D call. The CDR3 runs 12 residues. The V end lost 10 bases, the J end lost 5 bases, and 14 bases lay between the germline ends. CDR3 amino acids: CATTREETEAFF. The CDR3 DNA follows: TGTGCCACTACTAGGGAGGAGACTGAAGCTTTCTTT.

Written as DNA, the CDR3 is TGTGCCAGCAGCTTTAACGGGGGCTACAATGAGCAGTTCTTC. As protein: CASSFNGGYNEQFF. The rearrangement links TRBV11-2 to TRBJ2-1; maybe TRBD2 (6 bases). Trimming removed 3 bases from V and 3 bases from J, with 9 bases in between. This CDR3 has 14 amino acids. Germline V gives CDR1 SGHAT, CDR2 FQNNGV.

V usage is TRBV7-9 and J usage is TRBJ1-1; the D gene is possibly TRBD1 (5 bases). V lost 1 base to trimming and J lost 3 bases, with 12 bases between them. The CDR3 sequence is 15 residues long. Germline values: CDR1 SEHNR, CDR2 FQNEAQ (reference sequence). The CDR3 reads CASSLVSGRDTEAFF. Written as DNA, the CDR3 is TGTGCCAGCAGCTTAGTGTCGGGCAGGGACACTGAAGCTTTCTTT.

V gene TRBV24-1 combines with J gene TRBJ2-1; TRBD2 agrees at 7 bases. V dropped 5 bases and J dropped 1; count of bases not matched to a gene: 4. In germline, CDR1 is KGHDR, CDR2 SFDVKD. The CDR3 sequence is 15 residues long. CDR3 protein: CATSGGLESYNEQFF. The CDR3 nucleotides read TGTGCCACCAGTGGCGGACTAGAGTCCTACAATGAGCAGTTCTTC.

This clonotype has just a few counts. J is TRBJ2-3 and V is TRBV5-1; D is unclear. The germline V gene encodes CDR1 SGHRS and CDR2 YFSETQ. This CDR3 has 18 residues. V dropped 3 bases and J dropped 0 bases, with 20 bases sitting between them. The CDR3 DNA follows: TGCGCCAGCAGCTCTGAAGGCGCTTACTACTCTAGCACAGATACGCAGTATTTT. As protein: CASSSEGAYYSSTDTQYF.

The chain has TRBV6-1 and TRBJ1-1; D is ambiguous. The CDR3 extends over 13 amino acids. Germline V lookup: CDR1 MNHNS, CDR2 SASEGT. V dropped 7 bases and J dropped 1 base, with 10 bases sitting between them. CDR3 residues: CASILDGNTEAFF. The CDR3 coding sequence is TGTGCCAGCATCTTGGACGGGAACACTGAAGCTTTCTTT.